These 15 T cell receptor beta chains share one sample of origin, sequenced in a study of T cell responses to AZD1222 COVID-19 vaccine. Clones were read by immunoSEQ multiplex PCR, and TCRdb kept only the in-frame ones, dropping some. The repertoire holds some 150,000 clones, with about 90% as singletons. Sequenced here: peripheral blood, sampled 28 days after the second dose of the MenACWY control vaccine. These receptors were taken from an adult who received the MenACWY meningococcal vaccine as a control.

CDR3 coding DNA: TGTGCCTGGAGCCCACAGGTCGGGGAGCTGTTTTTT. Its translation is CAWSPQVGELFF. This rearrangement joins TRBV30 to TRBJ2-2; D possibly corresponds to TRBD1 (5 bases). The CDR3 totals 12 residues. Trimming left V 3 bases short and J 7 bases short, with 9 bases between. From germline, CDR1 is GTSNPN and CDR2 SVGIG (reference sequence).

In its sample, this clone was seen a few times. The CDR3 coding sequence is TGCGCCAGCAGCTGGGAGGACATTTCCTATGGCTACACCTTC. It encodes CASSWEDISYGYTF. The chain uses TRBV5-1 and TRBJ1-2; a possible D gene is TRBD1 (5 bases). Trimming shortened V by 3 bases and J by 4 bases, and 13 bases separated the two germline ends. This CDR3 is built from 14 residues. Germline V gene data show CDR1 as SGHRS and CDR2 as YFSETQ.

This rearrangement joins TRBV27 to TRBJ2-7; 7 nucleotides align to TRBD2. J was trimmed by 6 bases and V by 2 bases; bases with no gene match: 7. Germline lookup yields CDR1 MNHEY and CDR2 SMNVEV (reference sequence). CDR3 size: 14 residues. The CDR3 DNA follows: TGTGCCAGCAGTTTAGCGGGAGTTGGGCTCGAGCAGTACTTC. It codes for CASSLAGVGLEQYF.

This clone was seen a few times. The rearrangement joins TRBV15 to TRBJ2-3, with 8 bases lining up with TRBD1. Germline V gene data show CDR1 as LNHNV and CDR2 as YYDKDF (reference sequence). The V segment lost 6 bases and the J segment 3 bases; nucleotides outside the gene matches: 8. This CDR3 is built from 15 residues. The CDR3: CATRTGQGYTDTQYF. CDR3 sequence (DNA): TGTGCCACCAGAACAGGACAGGGATATACAGATACGCAGTATTTT.

The chain employs TRBV30 and TRBJ2-7, with TRBD1 matching over 7 bases. The germline gives CDR1 GTSNPN, CDR2 SVGIG (reference sequence). The CDR3 covers 14 residues. Unmatched junction bases numbered 10, after V lost 5 bases and J lost 3 bases. CDR3 bases: TGTGCCTGGGGCAGACAGGGCAGGTACTACGAGCAGTACTTC. This sequence encodes CAWGRQGRYYEQYF.

The rearrangement joins TRBV28 to TRBJ2-7, with D tentatively TRBD1 or TRBD2 (6 bases each). V was pared by 8 bases and J by 3 bases, with 11 bases between. CDR1 and CDR2 from the germline V gene are MDHEN and SYDVKM. This CDR3 has 12 residues. In DNA form, the CDR3 reads TGTGCCAGCGTCCGGGGGCGCTACGAGCAGTACTTC. Residues: CASVRGRYEQYF.

The CDR3 loop is CASTNRTSNTGELFF. In DNA, the CDR3 is TGCGCCAGCACAAACCGTACTTCGAACACCGGGGAGCTGTTTTTT. The chain recombines TRBV5-1 with TRBJ2-2, with D unresolved. The CDR3 is 15 residues long. V was clipped by 6 bases and J by 0 bases, with 12 bases between them. Germline CDR1 and CDR2: SGHRS and YFSETQ. Full variable domain (outside the CDR3, taken from reference TRBV5-1 and TRBJ2-2): KAGVTQTPRYLIKTRGQQVTLSCSPISGHRSVSWYQQTPGQGLQFLFEYFSETQRNKGNFPGRFSGRQFSNSRSEMNVSTLELGDSALYLCASTNRTSNTGELFFGEGSRLTVL.

The genes are TRBV7-9 and TRBJ1-4; D is perhaps TRBD1 (5 bases). The CDR3 has 17 amino acids. Trimming removed 2 bases at V and 7 bases at J, with 20 bases between. CDR1 is SEHNR, CDR2 FQNEAQ, per germline (reference sequence). The CDR3 sequence: CASSLRRVDGFGEKLFF. The CDR3, as DNA: TGTGCCAGCAGCTTACGCAGGGTTGACGGGTTTGGTGAAAAACTGTTTTTT. The variable domain in full, with the rest retrieved from reference TRBV7-9 and TRBJ1-4, is DTGVSQNPRHKITKRGQNVTFRCDPISEHNRLYWYRQTLGQGPEFLTYFQNEAQLEKSRLLSDRFSAERPKGSFSTLEIQRTEQGDSAMYLCASSLRRVDGFGEKLFFGSGTQLSVL.

The V gene is TRBV5-6, the J gene TRBJ1-1; 9 positions agree with TRBD1. V trimming: 2 bases; J trimming: 4 bases; junction bases outside the gene matches: 12. Per germline, CDR1 SGHDT and CDR2 YYEEEE. The CDR3 runs 17 residues. The CDR3 DNA follows: TGTGCCAGCAGCTTCTCAGGACAGGGGATTCTTGGCACTGAAGCTTTCTTT. It is translated as CASSFSGQGILGTEAFF.

The DNA of the CDR3 is TGTGCCAGCAGCTTAGCTTACGGGTATCAGCCCCAGCATTTT. Translated: CASSLAYGYQPQHF. This chain links TRBV7-2 with TRBJ1-5; D is undetermined. V shed 0 bases and J shed 5 bases, with 8 bases lying between them. The CDR3 contains 14 residues. Germline V lookup: CDR1 SGHTA, CDR2 FQGNSA. Together with reference TRBV7-2 and TRBJ1-5, the CDR3 gives the full variable domain: GAGVSQSPSNKVTEKGKDVELRCDPISGHTALYWYRQSLGQGLEFLIYFQGNSAPDKSGLPSDRFSAERTGGSVSTLTIQRTQQEDSAVYLCASSLAYGYQPQHFGDGTRLSIL.

The table lists this clone with a count of one. The rearrangement links TRBV6-2 or TRBV6-3 to TRBJ1-5; maybe TRBD1 (5 bases). Trimming shortened V by 4 bases and J by 4 bases, and 14 bases separated the two germline ends. The CDR3 is 15 residues long. CDR1 and CDR2 from the germline V gene are MNHEY and SVGEGT. This CDR3 is CASSSMGRGNQPQHF. In nucleotides, the CDR3 is TGTGCCAGCAGTTCTATGGGCCGGGGGAATCAGCCCCAGCATTTT.

V gene TRBV28 combines with J gene TRBJ1-5; TRBD1 matches 7 bases. Germline trimming cut 3 bases from V and 3 bases from J; bases unmatched to any gene: 8. The CDR3 has 16 residues. CDR1 and CDR2 from the germline V gene are MDHEN and SYDVKM. CDR3: CASSLTDRATNQPQHF. DNA of the CDR3: TGTGCCAGCAGTTTGACTGACAGGGCGACCAATCAGCCCCAGCATTTT.

This clone has just one count. The rearrangement joins TRBV5-8 to TRBJ2-7; D remains ambiguous. Germline V gives CDR1 SGHTS, CDR2 YDEGEE. V dropped 4 bases and J dropped 6 bases, with 11 bases sitting between them. This CDR3 is built from 12 residues. CDR3 nucleotides: TGTGCCAGCAGCCCTAGGACGGCCGAGCAGTACTTC. This codes for CASSPRTAEQYF.

There are a few counts of this clone. This sequence joins TRBV13 and TRBJ2-1; perhaps TRBD2 as D (6 bases). The germline V gene has CDR1 PRHDT and CDR2 FYEKMQ (reference sequence). V dropped 5 bases and J dropped 3 bases, with 17 bases sitting between them. This CDR3 contains 16 residues. As DNA, the CDR3 is TGTGCCAGCAGCCGCCCCGTTAGCGGAGACTACAATGAGCAGTTCTTC. It is translated as CASSRPVSGDYNEQFF.

V is TRBV30 and J is TRBJ2-7, with TRBD2 matching 10 bases. Trimming at V came to 8 bases and at J to 3 bases, leaving 4 bases not matched to a gene. The CDR3 contains 12 residues. Germline V gene lookup returns CDR1 GTSNPN and CDR2 SVGIG (reference sequence). The CDR3: CARSSGSYEQYF. In DNA form, the CDR3 reads TGTGCCAGATCTAGCGGGAGCTACGAGCAGTACTTC.